The sequence of this T cell receptor (beta chain) was determined in a study of shared clonotypes between healthy human individuals. Trimming pared 3 bases from V and 1 base from J, leaving 10 bases between. Germline V gene lookup returns CDR1 SNHLY and CDR2 FYNNEI. The CDR3 length is 14 residues. Splitting of CD4+ cells produced CD45RA+ naive and CD45RA-negative memory subsets. The study, taken as a whole, reports: Naive CD4 clonotypes were shared across a few donors at roughly 5%. Clonotypes shared by all four sorted-subset donors had higher generation probabilities than non-shared clonotypes.

Using immunoSEQ multiplex PCR, the repertoire was profiled, and TCRdb retains in-frame clones only, with some absent. The table shows 2.3 million or so clones, with 80% to 95% occurring only once. Note on this clone: The antigen is undetermined.

What was sequenced was naive CD4+ T cells from PBMCs. Sample subset: CD45RA+ positively selected. The receptor was derived from a man aged 18-30 years in good health. Some clones in this sample may be carry-over from other donors' samples. The V and J genes are TRBV2 and TRBJ2-7; possibly TRBD2 for D (6 bases). The CDR3 protein is CASSDLGLSYEQYF. For the CDR3, the DNA is TGTGCCAGCAGTGACCTGGGACTTTCCTACGAGCAGTACTTC.